The clone carrying this TCR beta chain was picked up a small number of times. Antigen unknown. Healthy Caucasian donors formed the entire cohort. Template switching introduced a universal primer site, and the cDNA bore unique molecular identifiers. TCRdb recomputed calls from the 5' RACE reads with MiXCR, one row per CDR3 protein. The sample records a few hundred thousand distinct CDR3 sequences, around 18% being singletons. This record belongs to a study of identical twins. Study outcomes and limitations: Models underpredicted monozygotic twin sharing of out-of-frame TCR alpha. A lower insertion count was a feature of abundant cord blood beta clonotypes, with no such feature in memory repertoires.

The specimen was naive T cells sorted from blood. This TCR was sampled from a man in his fifties or sixties in good health.

The CDR3 sequence is CASMPTSYTGELFF. The CDR3 DNA reads as TGCGCCAGCATGCCTACTTCTTACACCGGGGAGCTGTTTTTT. This chain links TRBV4-1 with TRBJ2-2; D is undetermined. Germline lookup yields CDR1 MGHRA and CDR2 YSYEKL. The CDR3 is made up of 14 amino acids. Trimming took off 7 bases at V and 3 bases at J, with 12 bases between the two ends.